The 7 T cell receptor beta chains listed next were all sequenced from one sample in a study of blood T cells in healthy people across ages (dated by TCRdb to between 2015 and 2016). The library was generated by 5' RACE. Sequencing took place on an Illumina HiSeq 2500. A second PCR of roughly 7 to 12 cycles was performed with a sample-barcoded 5' primer and a J-beta primer mix. TCRdb itself trimmed the public reads at Q25 with fastp, ran MiXCR and retained productive beta chains. Each record represents a unique CDR3 protein, reported with the most common genes and DNA among its rows. The sample table lists about 730,000 distinct CDR3 sequences, about 40% of them with a count of one. Together, the top ten hold about 20% of the sample. The sequenced sample consisted of blood. Receptors originate from a woman aged 55-69 years in good health.

This clonotype showed up just once. The chain uses TRBV9 and TRBJ2-2, with D possibly TRBD2 on 6 matching bases. CDR1 and CDR2 from the germline V gene are SGDLS and YYNGEE. The V and J ends lost 4 bases and 5 bases respectively, with 15 bases between them. The CDR3 runs to 15 residues. The CDR3, as DNA: TGTGCCAGCAGCTCCGGCGGGATGAGTACCGGGGAGCTGTTTTTT. This sequence encodes CASSSGGMSTGELFF. Using reference TRBV9 and TRBJ2-2 for the parts outside the CDR3, the full variable domain is DSGVTQTPKHLITATGQRVTLRCSPRSGDLSVYWYQQSLDQGLQFLIQYYNGEERAKGNILERFSAQQFPDLHSELNLSSLELGDSALYFCASSSGGMSTGELFFGEGSRLTVL.

This clonotype was observed many times. The rearrangement links TRBV5-1 to TRBJ2-3; TRBD1 aligns across 9 bases. Trimming removed 4 bases from V and 3 bases from J; junction bases left unmatched: 6. The CDR3 spans 15 residues. Germline V CDR1 and CDR2: SGHRS, YFSETQ. The CDR3 bases are TGCGCCAGCAGCCCCGGACAGGGGAGGACAGATACGCAGTATTTT. Translating it yields CASSPGQGRTDTQYF.

V usage is TRBV19 and J usage is TRBJ1-2; D might be TRBD1 (5 bases). Germline CDR1 and CDR2: LNHDA and SQIVND (reference sequence). Deletions cut 10 bases from V and 8 bases from J, with 20 bases between. The CDR3 is 13 amino acids. This chain's CDR3 is CATLKGALRGYTF. CDR3 sequence (DNA): TGTGCCACTCTGAAAGGGGCGCTTCGAGGCTACACCTTC.

The chain joins TRBV4-3 to TRBJ2-1, with 11 bases identical to TRBD2. Germline values: CDR1 LGHNA, CDR2 YSLEER. Unmatched junction bases numbered 11, after V lost 3 bases and J lost 10 bases. This CDR3 comprises 16 residues. The CDR3 coding sequence is TGCGCCAGCAGCCAGCCCGGGACTAGCGGACGTGAGGAGCAGTTCTTC. This encodes CASSQPGTSGREEQFF.

The sample holds a few counts of this clonotype. This chain links TRBV20-1 with TRBJ2-3; D uncertain. Trimming shortened V by 1 base and J by 6 bases, and 11 bases separated the two germline ends. The CDR3 loop spans 13 amino acids. From germline, CDR1 is DFQATT and CDR2 SNEGSKA (reference sequence). CDR3 loop: CSARVPSLDTQYF. The CDR3 nucleotides are TGCAGTGCTAGAGTACCCTCTTTGGATACGCAGTATTTT.

This rearrangement joins TRBV7-3 to TRBJ2-1, with TRBD2 matching over 7 bases. Germline V gene sequence: CDR1 SGHTA, CDR2 FQGTGA. This CDR3 is built from 18 residues. V gave up 4 bases and J gave up 0 bases; unmatched junction bases: 12. The CDR3 region has the DNA TGTGCCAGCAGCTCCCCTGCGGCTAGCGGTAGCTCCTACAATGAGCAGTTCTTC. It yields the protein CASSSPAASGSSYNEQFF.

This clonotype has more than one count but fewer than ten. This chain links TRBV6-5 with TRBJ2-5, with a weak D call TRBD2 (6 bases). The CDR3 has 15 amino acids. Germline V gene lookup returns CDR1 MNHEY and CDR2 SVGAGI. V lost 8 bases and J 3 bases, leaving 19 bases between the germline ends. CDR3 in DNA: TGTGCCAGCGGGAGGCCAGGATCATACAAAGAGACCCAGTACTTC. It codes for CASGRPGSYKETQYF.